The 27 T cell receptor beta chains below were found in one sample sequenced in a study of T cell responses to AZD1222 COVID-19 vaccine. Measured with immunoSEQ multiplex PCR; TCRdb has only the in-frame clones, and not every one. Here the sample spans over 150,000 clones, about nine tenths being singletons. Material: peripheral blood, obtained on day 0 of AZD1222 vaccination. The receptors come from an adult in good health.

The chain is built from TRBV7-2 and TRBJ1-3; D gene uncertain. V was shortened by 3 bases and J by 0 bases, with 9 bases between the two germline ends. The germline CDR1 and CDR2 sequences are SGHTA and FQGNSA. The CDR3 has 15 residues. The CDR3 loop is CASSLTGASGNTIYF. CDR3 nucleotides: TGTGCCAGCAGCTTGACTGGAGCCTCTGGAAACACCATATATTTT. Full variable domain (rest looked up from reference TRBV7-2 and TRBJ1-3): GAGVSQSPSNKVTEKGKDVELRCDPISGHTALYWYRQSLGQGLEFLIYFQGNSAPDKSGLPSDRFSAERTGGSVSTLTIQRTQQEDSAVYLCASSLTGASGNTIYFGEGSWLTVV.

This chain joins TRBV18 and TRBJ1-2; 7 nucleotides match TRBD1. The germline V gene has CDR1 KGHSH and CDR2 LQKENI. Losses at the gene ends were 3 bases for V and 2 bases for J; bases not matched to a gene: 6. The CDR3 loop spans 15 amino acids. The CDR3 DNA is TGTGCCAGCTCACCGCGACAGGGAGGAAACTATGGCTACACCTTC. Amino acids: CASSPRQGGNYGYTF.

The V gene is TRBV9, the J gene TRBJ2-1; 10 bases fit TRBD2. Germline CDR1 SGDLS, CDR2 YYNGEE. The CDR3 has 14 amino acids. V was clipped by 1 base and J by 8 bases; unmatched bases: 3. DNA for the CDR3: TGTGCCAGCAGCGTAACTAGCGGGGACCATGAGCAGTTCTTC. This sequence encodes CASSVTSGDHEQFF. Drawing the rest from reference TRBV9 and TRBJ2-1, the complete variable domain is DSGVTQTPKHLITATGQRVTLRCSPRSGDLSVYWYQQSLDQGLQFLIQYYNGEERAKGNILERFSAQQFPDLHSELNLSSLELGDSALYFCASSVTSGDHEQFFGPGTRLTVL.

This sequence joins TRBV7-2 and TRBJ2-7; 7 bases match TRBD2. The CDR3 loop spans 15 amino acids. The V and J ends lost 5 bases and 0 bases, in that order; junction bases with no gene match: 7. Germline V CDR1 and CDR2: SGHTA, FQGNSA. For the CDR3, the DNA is TGTGCCAGCAGCCCAGGGAGGGGCCTCTCCTACGAGCAGTACTTC. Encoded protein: CASSPGRGLSYEQYF.

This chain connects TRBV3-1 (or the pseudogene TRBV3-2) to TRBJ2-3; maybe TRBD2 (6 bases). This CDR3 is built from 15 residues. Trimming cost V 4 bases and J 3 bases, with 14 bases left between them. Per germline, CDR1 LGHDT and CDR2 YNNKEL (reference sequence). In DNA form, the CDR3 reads TGTGCCAGCAGCCCTTCAATCGGGGGTACAGATACGCAGTATTTT. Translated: CASSPSIGGTDTQYF.

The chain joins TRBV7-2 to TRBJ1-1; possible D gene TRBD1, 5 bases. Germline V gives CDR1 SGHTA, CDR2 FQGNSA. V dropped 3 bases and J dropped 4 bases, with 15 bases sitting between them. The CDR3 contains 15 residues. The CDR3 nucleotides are TGTGCCAGCAGCTTGTATAGGGACGATTTCACTGAAGCTTTCTTT. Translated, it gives CASSLYRDDFTEAFF.

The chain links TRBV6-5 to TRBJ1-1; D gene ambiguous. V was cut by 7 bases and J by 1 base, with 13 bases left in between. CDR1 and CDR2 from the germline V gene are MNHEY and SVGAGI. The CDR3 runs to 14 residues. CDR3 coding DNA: TGTGCCAGCAATAGGGCGCAATCGAACACTGAAGCTTTCTTT. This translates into CASNRAQSNTEAFF.

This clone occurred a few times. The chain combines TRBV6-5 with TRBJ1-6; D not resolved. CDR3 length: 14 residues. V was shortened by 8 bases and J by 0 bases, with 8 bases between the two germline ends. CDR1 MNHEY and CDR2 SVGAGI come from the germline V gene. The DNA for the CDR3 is TGTGCCAGCTTGGAAAGCTCCTATAATTCACCCCTCCACTTT. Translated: CASLESSYNSPLHF.

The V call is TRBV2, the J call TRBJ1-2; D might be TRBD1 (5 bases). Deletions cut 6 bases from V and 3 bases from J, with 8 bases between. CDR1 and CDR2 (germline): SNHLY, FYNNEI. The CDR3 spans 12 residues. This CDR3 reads CASRRGDYGYTF. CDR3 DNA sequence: TGTGCCAGCAGACGGGGGGACTATGGCTACACCTTC.

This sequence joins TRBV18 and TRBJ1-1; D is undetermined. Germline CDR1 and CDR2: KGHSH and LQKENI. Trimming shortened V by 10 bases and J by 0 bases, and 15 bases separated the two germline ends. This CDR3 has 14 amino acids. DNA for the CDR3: TGTGCCACTGCAACTGACGAAATGAACACTGAAGCTTTCTTT. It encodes CATATDEMNTEAFF.

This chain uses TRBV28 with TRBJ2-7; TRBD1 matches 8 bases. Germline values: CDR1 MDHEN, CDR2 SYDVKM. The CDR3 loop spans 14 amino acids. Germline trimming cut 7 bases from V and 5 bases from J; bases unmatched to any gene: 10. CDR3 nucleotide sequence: TGTGCCAGCACCCCACAGGGGGTGAGGCACGAGCAGTACTTC. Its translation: CASTPQGVRHEQYF. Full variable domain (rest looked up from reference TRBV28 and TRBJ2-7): DVKVTQSSRYLVKRTGEKVFLECVQDMDHENMFWYRQDPGLGLRLIYFSYDVKMKEKGDIPEGYSVSREKKERFSLILESASTNQTSMYLCASTPQGVRHEQYFGPGTRLTVT.

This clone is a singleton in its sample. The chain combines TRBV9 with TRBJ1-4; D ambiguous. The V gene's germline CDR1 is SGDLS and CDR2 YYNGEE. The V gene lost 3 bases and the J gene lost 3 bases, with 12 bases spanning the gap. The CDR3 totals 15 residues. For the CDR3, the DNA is TGTGCCAGCAGCGCCCTCTTTGGGGCTAATGAAAAACTGTTTTTT. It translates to CASSALFGANEKLFF.

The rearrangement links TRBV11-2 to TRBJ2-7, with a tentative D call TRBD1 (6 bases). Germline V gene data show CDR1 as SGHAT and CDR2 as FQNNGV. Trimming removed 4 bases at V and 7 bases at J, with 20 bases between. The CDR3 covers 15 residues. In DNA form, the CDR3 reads TGTGCCAGCAGCTCGCGACAGGTACTTTATCGGGAGCAGTACTTC. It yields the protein CASSSRQVLYREQYF.

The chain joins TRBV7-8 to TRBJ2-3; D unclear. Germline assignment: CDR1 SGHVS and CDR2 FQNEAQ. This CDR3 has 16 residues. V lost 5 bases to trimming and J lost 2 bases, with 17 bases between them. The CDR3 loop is CASSADPGAYTDTQYF. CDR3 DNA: TGTGCCAGCAGCGCCGACCCAGGTGCCTACACAGATACGCAGTATTTT.

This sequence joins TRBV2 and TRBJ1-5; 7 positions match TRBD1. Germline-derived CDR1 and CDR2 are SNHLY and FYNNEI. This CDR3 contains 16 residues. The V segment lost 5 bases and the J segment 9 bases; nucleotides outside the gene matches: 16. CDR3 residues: CASSTTGAAGFAPQHF. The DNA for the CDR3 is TGTGCCAGCAGTACCACAGGGGCAGCCGGGTTTGCGCCCCAGCATTTT. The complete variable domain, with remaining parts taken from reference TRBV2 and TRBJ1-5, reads EPEVTQTPSHQVTQMGQEVILRCVPISNHLYFYWYRQILGQKVEFLVSFYNNEISEKSEIFDDQFSVERPDGSNFTLKIRSTKLEDSAMYFCASSTTGAAGFAPQHFGDGTRLSIL.

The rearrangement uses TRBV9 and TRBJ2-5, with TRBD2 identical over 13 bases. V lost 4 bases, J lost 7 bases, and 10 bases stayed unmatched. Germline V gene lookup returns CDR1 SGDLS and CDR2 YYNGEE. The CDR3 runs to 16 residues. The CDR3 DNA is TGTGCCAGCAGCCAAGGACTAGCGGGGGCCCCCGGGACCCAGTACTTC. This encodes CASSQGLAGAPGTQYF.

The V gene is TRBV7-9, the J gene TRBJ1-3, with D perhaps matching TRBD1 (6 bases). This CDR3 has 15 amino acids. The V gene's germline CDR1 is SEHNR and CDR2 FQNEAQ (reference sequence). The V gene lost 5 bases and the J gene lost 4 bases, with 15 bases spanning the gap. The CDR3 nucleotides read TGTGCCAGCAGCCCCGAGTCAGGGGCAGGAAACACCATATATTTT. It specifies CASSPESGAGNTIYF.

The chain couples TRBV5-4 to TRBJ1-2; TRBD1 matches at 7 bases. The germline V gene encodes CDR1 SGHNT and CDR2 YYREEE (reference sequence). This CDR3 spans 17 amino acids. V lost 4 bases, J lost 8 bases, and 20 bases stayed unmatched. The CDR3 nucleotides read TGTGCCAGCAGCCCAGGGGGGGCAGGGGAGGTCCATCGGGGCTACACCTTC. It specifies CASSPGGAGEVHRGYTF.

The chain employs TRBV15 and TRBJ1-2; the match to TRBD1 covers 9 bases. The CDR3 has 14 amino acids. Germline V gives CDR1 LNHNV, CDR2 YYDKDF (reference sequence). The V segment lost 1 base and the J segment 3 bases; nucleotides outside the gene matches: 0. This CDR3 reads CATSRGTGDYGYTF. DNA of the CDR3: TGTGCCACCAGCAGAGGGACAGGGGACTATGGCTACACCTTC. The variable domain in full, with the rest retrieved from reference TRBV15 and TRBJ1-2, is DAMVIQNPRYQVTQFGKPVTLSCSQTLNHNVMYWYQQKSSQAPKLLFHYYDKDFNNEADTPDNFQSRRPNTSFCFLDIRSPGLGDTAMYLCATSRGTGDYGYTFGSGTRLTVV.

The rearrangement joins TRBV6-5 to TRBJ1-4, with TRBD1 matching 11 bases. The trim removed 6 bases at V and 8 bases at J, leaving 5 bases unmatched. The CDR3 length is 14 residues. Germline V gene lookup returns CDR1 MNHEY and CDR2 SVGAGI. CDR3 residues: CASRRDRGDEKLFF. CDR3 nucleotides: TGTGCCAGCAGGAGGGACAGGGGGGACGAAAAACTGTTTTTT.

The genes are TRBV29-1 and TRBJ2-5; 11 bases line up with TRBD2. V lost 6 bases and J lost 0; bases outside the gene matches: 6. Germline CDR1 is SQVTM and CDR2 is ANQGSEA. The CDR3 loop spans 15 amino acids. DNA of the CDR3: TGCAGCGTGGGGGGACTAGCGGATAACCAAGAGACCCAGTACTTC. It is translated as CSVGGLADNQETQYF. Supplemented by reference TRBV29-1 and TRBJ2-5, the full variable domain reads SAVISQKPSRDICQRGTSLTIQCQVDSQVTMMFWYRQQPGQSLTLIATANQGSEATYESGFVIDKFPISRPNLTFSTLTVSNMSPEDSSIYLCSVGGLADNQETQYFGPGTRLLVL.

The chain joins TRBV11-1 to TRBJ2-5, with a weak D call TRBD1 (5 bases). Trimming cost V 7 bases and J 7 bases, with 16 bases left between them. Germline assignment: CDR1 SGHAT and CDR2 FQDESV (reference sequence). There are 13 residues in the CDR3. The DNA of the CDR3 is TGTGCCAGCACCATCGAGACAGCCGGGACCCAGTACTTC. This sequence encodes CASTIETAGTQYF.

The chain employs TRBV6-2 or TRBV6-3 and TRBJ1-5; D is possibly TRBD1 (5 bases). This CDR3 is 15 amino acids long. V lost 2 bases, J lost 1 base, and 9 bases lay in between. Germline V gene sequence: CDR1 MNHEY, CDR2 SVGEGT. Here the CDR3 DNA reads TGTGCCAGCAGTTACGGGCAGGGAAGCAATCAGCCCCAGCATTTT. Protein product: CASSYGQGSNQPQHF.

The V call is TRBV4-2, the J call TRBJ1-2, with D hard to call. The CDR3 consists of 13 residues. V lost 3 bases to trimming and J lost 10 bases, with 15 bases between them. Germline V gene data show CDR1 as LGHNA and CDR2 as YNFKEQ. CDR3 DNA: TGTGCCAGCAGCCAGTATGGGGAGCGGGACTACACCTTC. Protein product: CASSQYGERDYTF.

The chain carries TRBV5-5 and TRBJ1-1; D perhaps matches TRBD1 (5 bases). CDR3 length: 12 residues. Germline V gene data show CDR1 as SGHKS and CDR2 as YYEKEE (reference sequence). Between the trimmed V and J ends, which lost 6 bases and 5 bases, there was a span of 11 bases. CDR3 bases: TGTGCCAGCATGGGCGGGGGAACTGAAGCTTTCTTT. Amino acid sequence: CASMGGGTEAFF.

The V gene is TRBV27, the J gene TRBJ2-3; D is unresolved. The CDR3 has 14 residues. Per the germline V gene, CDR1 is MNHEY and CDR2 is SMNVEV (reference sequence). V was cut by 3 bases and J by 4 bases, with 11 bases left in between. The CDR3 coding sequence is TGTGCCAGCAGTTTGGCCGGGCGCTCAGATACGCAGTATTTT. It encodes CASSLAGRSDTQYF.

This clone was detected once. DNA for the CDR3: TGTGCCAGCAGTGACGACGGGTACAATGAGCAGTTCTTC. It specifies CASSDDGYNEQFF. This rearrangement joins TRBV2 to TRBJ2-1; D gene unclear. CDR3 length: 13 amino acids. Trimming took off 3 bases at V and 4 bases at J, with 7 bases between the two ends. The germline CDR1 and CDR2 sequences are SNHLY and FYNNEI.